These 26 T cell receptor beta chains were all obtained from the same sample, sequenced in a study of T cells in women clearing cervical HPV infection. Libraries were prepared by immunoSEQ multiplex PCR; TCRdb keeps only in-frame clonotypes and omits some of them. Its table records tens of thousands of clones. The sample comprised blood buffy coat. Receptor source: a woman between 18 and 69 years old with a cervical HPV16 infection that either progressed to CIN3+ or cleared (not recorded which).

In the case of this clone: The CDR3 end is not reached by the read, which stops 3 residues before it; the germline J gene fills it in. This chain links TRBV30 with TRBJ1-2; 7 nucleotides agree with TRBD1. Germline CDR1 is GTSNPN and CDR2 is SVGIG (reference sequence). This CDR3 is 13 amino acids long. Incomplete CDR3 DNA: TGTGCCCGCAGGGACAGCTCGGCGGGCGGC. This codes for CARRDSSAGG. The CDR3 reads in full as CARRDSSAGGYTF.

Points on this clone: The read ends 3 residues shy of where the CDR3 ends; the end is completed using the germline J gene. V is TRBV5-1 and J is TRBJ1-1; D might be TRBD1 (6 bases). Germline-derived CDR1 and CDR2 are SGHRS and YFSETQ. The CDR3 length is 12 residues. The CDR3 here is CASSPGGAGAFF. The DNA read from the CDR3 is TGCGCCAGCAGCCCGGGGGGGGCCGGG.

With regard to this clone: The read ends 3 residues before the CDR3 terminus; that terminus is restored from the germline J gene. The chain combines TRBV5-1 with TRBJ2-2; 8 bases match TRBD2. CDR3 length: 14 residues. Germline CDR1 SGHRS, CDR2 YFSETQ. V shed 4 bases and J 7 bases; nucleotides not matched to a gene: 6. The CDR3 reads CASSPTSASGELFF. The sequenced part of the CDR3 DNA is TGCGCCAGCAGCCCGACTAGCGCGAGCGGGGAG. The full variable domain, with the rest looked up from reference TRBV5-1 and TRBJ2-2, is KAGVTQTPRYLIKTRGQQVTLSCSPISGHRSVSWYQQTPGQGLQFLFEYFSETQRNKGNFPGRFSGRQFSNSRSEMNVSTLELGDSALYLCASSPTSASGELFFGEGSRLTVL.

About this clone: The sequenced fragment ends 3 residues before the CDR3 boundary, so the rest is inferred from the germline J gene. The gene calls are TRBV7-9 and TRBJ1-3; unclear D gene. This CDR3 is built from 15 residues. V shed 1 base and J shed 9 bases, with 16 bases lying between them. The germline gives CDR1 SEHNR, CDR2 FQNEAQ (reference sequence). CDR3 protein: CASSLVNSLESTIYF. The covered CDR3 bases are TGTGCCAGCAGCTTAGTGAACAGTCTGGAAAGCACC.

A remark on this clone: The read comes to an end 3 residues before the CDR3 does, leaving the germline J gene to fill in the end. This rearrangement joins TRBV18 to TRBJ1-2, with a tentative D call TRBD1 (5 bases). CDR1 KGHSH and CDR2 LQKENI come from the germline V gene. The CDR3 spans 14 residues. The CDR3 loop reads CASSLGADTDTYTF. CDR3 DNA, as far as it was read: TGTGCCAGCTCACTTGGGGCAGACACAGATACC.

In the case of this clone: The sequenced fragment ends 3 residues before the CDR3 boundary, so the rest is inferred from the germline J gene. This chain connects TRBV2 to TRBJ1-2; maybe TRBD1 (5 bases). V was shortened by 6 bases and J by 7 bases, with 9 bases between the two germline ends. The CDR3 totals 11 residues. Germline CDR1 SNHLY, CDR2 FYNNEI. The sequenced part of the CDR3 DNA is TGTGCCAGCAGCCAGGGTTTTGGC. It specifies CASSQGFG. Given in full, the CDR3 is CASSQGFGYTF.

Concerning this clone itself: The read terminates 3 residues before the CDR3 end, so the remaining end is supplied by the germline J gene. This chain connects TRBV2 to TRBJ2-3; TRBD2 matches at 12 bases. Germline CDR1 is SNHLY and CDR2 is FYNNEI. J lost 5 bases, V lost 2 bases, and 11 bases had no gene match. This CDR3 is built from 18 residues. The DNA read from the CDR3 is TGTGCCAGCAGTGAAACTAGCGGGGGGTCCCTCCTTGTAGATACG. Protein product: CASSETSGGSLLVDT. The CDR3 reads in full as CASSETSGGSLLVDTQYF.

Concerning this clone: The CDR3 goes on 3 residues after the read ends, and that part is filled in from the germline J gene. The V gene is TRBV5-6, the J gene TRBJ1-1; D is unclear. Germline-derived CDR1 and CDR2 are SGHDT and YYEEEE. The V end was cut by 1 base, the J end by 5 bases, with 3 bases between. The CDR3 is made up of 11 amino acids. Incomplete CDR3 DNA: TGTGCCAGCAGCTTGCAGACTGAA. Its protein is CASSLQTE. The entire CDR3 sequence reads CASSLQTEAFF.

About this clone itself: The read halts 3 residues ahead of the CDR3 end, with the missing end drawn from the germline J gene. V and J are TRBV2 and TRBJ2-3; 7 bases line up with TRBD2. V lost 0 bases, J lost 6 bases, and 3 bases stayed unmatched. CDR1 and CDR2 (germline): SNHLY, FYNNEI. The CDR3 has 14 amino acids. The CDR3 reads CASSEAGGGDTQYF. CDR3 DNA (partial): TGTGCCAGCAGTGAAGCGGGGGGAGGGGATACG.

Remarks on this clone: The read stops 3 residues short of the end of the CDR3; the missing end is completed from the germline J gene. The chain employs TRBV18 and TRBJ1-2, with TRBD1 as a possible D gene (5 bases). CDR3 size: 12 residues. The germline V gene encodes CDR1 KGHSH and CDR2 LQKENI. The CDR3 spells CASSPPQGDYTF. Incomplete CDR3 DNA: TGTGCCAGCTCACCACCGCAGGGCGAC.

Points on this clone: The read ends 3 residues before the CDR3 terminus; that terminus is restored from the germline J gene. This chain joins TRBV19 and TRBJ2-6, with TRBD1 identical over 11 bases. The CDR3 sequence is 17 residues long. The V gene end was trimmed by 5 bases and the J gene end by 0 bases; junction bases not matched to a gene: 3. Germline V gene data show CDR1 as LNHDA and CDR2 as SQIVND (reference sequence). This CDR3 reads CASSAGTGGSGANVLTF. Partial CDR3 DNA: TGTGCCAGTAGTGCAGGGACAGGGGGCTCTGGGGCCAACGTC.

In regard to this clone: The read ends 3 residues early relative to the CDR3; the germline J gene fills the gap. The rearrangement joins TRBV18 to TRBJ2-3; D gene unclear. CDR1 is KGHSH, CDR2 LQKENI, per germline. This CDR3 has 13 residues. The sequenced part of the CDR3 DNA is TGTGCCAGCTCACCACTTAAGCAAGAGACG. This sequence encodes CASSPLKQET. The whole CDR3 reads CASSPLKQETQYF.

Details on this clone: The DNA ends 3 residues before the CDR3 does, and the rest of the CDR3 is filled in from the germline J gene. The chain joins TRBV7-9 to TRBJ1-6; 8 nucleotides agree with TRBD1. Trimming took 3 bases from V and 10 from J; bases not matched to a gene: 8. The CDR3 spans 15 residues. The germline CDR1 and CDR2 sequences are SEHNR and FQNEAQ (reference sequence). The covered CDR3 bases are TGTGCCAGCAGCTTTGACAGGGGACGACCCTCACCC. Translation: CASSFDRGRPSP. The entire CDR3 reads CASSFDRGRPSPLHF.

On this clone: The read gets to within 3 residues of the CDR3 end, and the germline J gene fills in the rest. The chain couples TRBV11-2 to TRBJ2-5; a weak D match, TRBD1 (8 bases). The germline gives CDR1 SGHAT, CDR2 FQNNGV. V was shortened by 5 bases and J by 5 bases, with 18 bases between the two germline ends. The CDR3 contains 15 residues. CDR3 protein: CASSIGQGGGETQYF. The sequenced part of the CDR3 DNA is TGTGCCAGCAGCATCGGACAGGGAGGGGGCGAGACC.

A remark on this clone: The read ends 3 residues early relative to the CDR3; the germline J gene fills the gap. The chain has TRBV18 and TRBJ1-2, with D perhaps TRBD1 (5 bases). CDR1 KGHSH and CDR2 LQKENI come from the germline V gene. The CDR3 is 13 residues long. CDR3 bases read: TGTGCCAGCTCACCACAAGGGGTTTCGGGC. Its protein product is CASSPQGVSG. The CDR3 in full is CASSPQGVSGYTF.

As regards this clone: The read falls 3 residues short of the CDR3 end, and the missing part is taken from the germline J gene. The genes are TRBV13 and TRBJ2-2; D may be TRBD1 (5 bases). The CDR3 extends over 20 amino acids. V lost 5 bases, J lost 2 bases, and 27 bases lay in between. Per germline, CDR1 PRHDT and CDR2 FYEKMQ (reference sequence). The sequenced CDR3 bases are TGTGCCAGCAGCATTCGCCCGGTTGTCGCGACAGCTTTCAACACCGGGGAG. Translated: CASSIRPVVATAFNTGE. The full CDR3 sequence reads CASSIRPVVATAFNTGELFF.

Turning to this clone: The CDR3 end is not reached by the read, which stops 3 residues before it; the germline J gene fills it in. The chain uses TRBV5-1 and TRBJ2-2; 7 nucleotides align to TRBD1. The CDR3 is 14 residues long. From germline, CDR1 is SGHRS and CDR2 YFSETQ. CDR3 in amino acids: CASSLTGPNSTLFF. Partial CDR3 DNA: TGCGCCAGCAGCCTGACAGGGCCTAATTCAACG.

About this clone: The sequenced fragment ends 3 residues before the CDR3 boundary, so the rest is inferred from the germline J gene. This chain connects TRBV5-1 to TRBJ2-5; 9 nucleotides agree with TRBD2. From germline, CDR1 is SGHRS and CDR2 YFSETQ. After removal of 5 bases from V and 3 bases from J, the junction contained 8 bases not matched to a gene. This CDR3 is built from 15 residues. CDR3 DNA (partial): TGCGCCAGCAGTCCTCGGGTAGCGGGGGAAGAGACC. Its translation is CASSPRVAGEET. In full, the CDR3 reads CASSPRVAGEETQYF.

As regards this clone: The read ends 3 residues before the CDR3 terminus; that terminus is restored from the germline J gene. The gene calls are TRBV28 and TRBJ2-2, with TRBD1 matching over 7 bases. CDR1 and CDR2 (germline): MDHEN, SYDVKM. The CDR3 covers 12 residues. The CDR3 bases that were read are TGTGCCACCCACAGGGGCGGATCACCG. It specifies CATHRGGSP. The whole CDR3 sequence is CATHRGGSPLFF.

With respect to this clone: From the germline J gene comes the end of the CDR3, since the read stops 3 residues before it. The chain links TRBV4-1 to TRBJ1-5; no firm D call. Germline loops: CDR1 MGHRA, CDR2 YSYEKL. V lost 4 bases and J lost 4, with 14 bases in between. The CDR3 extends over 15 amino acids. The CDR3 loop is CASSLSQTENQPQHF. CDR3 DNA (partial): TGCGCCAGCAGCCTATCACAGACCGAGAATCAGCCC.

With regard to this clone: With the read ending 3 residues before the CDR3 end, the germline J gene is used to fill in that end. This rearrangement joins TRBV6-9 to TRBJ2-3; 8 bases match TRBD2. Germline values: CDR1 MNHGY, CDR2 SVAAGI. The CDR3 has 15 amino acids. V lost 5 bases, J lost 3 bases, and 7 bases stayed unmatched. CDR3 sequence: CASSPSGGETDTQYF. The sequenced part of the CDR3 DNA is TGTGCCAGCAGTCCCTCGGGGGGGGAAACAGATACG.

As for this clone: The read ends 3 residues before the CDR3 terminus; that terminus is restored from the germline J gene. The V and J genes are TRBV18 and TRBJ1-5; the D gene is possibly TRBD1 (5 bases). The V gene lost 2 bases and the J gene lost 6 bases, with 17 bases spanning the gap. The germline gives CDR1 KGHSH, CDR2 LQKENI. The CDR3 is 16 residues long. Here the CDR3 reads CASSPLRVGGGQPQHF. The CDR3 DNA, read in part, is TGTGCCAGCTCACCATTGCGAGTCGGGGGTGGTCAGCCC.

About this clone: The CDR3 goes on 3 residues after the read ends, and that part is filled in from the germline J gene. The J gene is TRBJ2-7, the V gene TRBV19, with 11 bases matching TRBD2. The V gene's germline CDR1 is LNHDA and CDR2 SQIVND (reference sequence). The CDR3 covers 16 residues. V shed 5 bases and J 1 base; nucleotides not matched to a gene: 7. The sequenced part of the CDR3 DNA is TGTGCCAGTAGTGGGGCGCTAGCGGGGGGTTCCTACGAG. Translating it yields CASSGALAGGSYE. The CDR3 in its entirety is CASSGALAGGSYEQYF.

About this clone itself: The read ends 3 residues early relative to the CDR3; the germline J gene fills the gap. The J gene is TRBJ2-7, the V gene TRBV12-3 or TRBV12-4, with TRBD2 matching 14 bases. V gave up 5 bases and J gave up 2 bases; unmatched junction bases: 8. This CDR3 contains 17 residues. CDR3 DNA (partial): TGTGCCAGCAGTGCTCCGGGACTAGCGGGGGAAACCTACGAG. Translated, it gives CASSAPGLAGETYE. The full CDR3 is CASSAPGLAGETYEQYF.

As regards this clone: Read coverage stops 3 residues before the CDR3 terminus; the germline J gene supplies the remainder. The chain carries TRBV2 and TRBJ1-1; 7 bases are a match to TRBD1. This CDR3 region has 13 residues. The V gene's germline CDR1 is SNHLY and CDR2 FYNNEI. J was trimmed by 7 bases and V by 6 bases; bases with no gene match: 8. CDR3 DNA, as far as it was read: TGTGCCAGCAGCGTGACAGGGCGGAGTGAA. Amino acids: CASSVTGRSE. The entire CDR3 sequence reads CASSVTGRSEAFF.

The CDR3 sequence: CASSQDLGFMSPLHF. The CDR3 DNA, read in part, is TGTGCCAGCAGCCAAGATCTAGGCTTTATGTCACCC. The chain uses TRBV14 and TRBJ1-6; D unresolved. The CDR3 goes on 3 residues after the read ends, and that part is filled in from the germline J gene. The ends were cut back, 0 bases at V and 10 bases at J, with 13 bases in the middle. Germline V lookup: CDR1 SGHDN, CDR2 FVKESK. This CDR3 comprises 15 residues.